This T cell receptor beta chain derives from a study of T cells in Graves' hyperthyroidism and ophthalmopathy. What was amplified from RNA transcripts were TCR beta CDR3 regions. HTBI primers were employed in a first-round RT-PCR of the TCR CDR3. TCRdb re-called the multiplex PCR reads through MiXCR, storing one row per CDR3 protein. The sample lists some 500,000 distinct CDR3 sequences, less than 25% occurring once. This CDR3 is built from 15 residues. Germline V gene data show CDR1 as SEHNR and CDR2 as FQNEAQ (reference sequence). V lost 5 bases and J 3 bases, leaving 14 bases between the germline ends.

The material sequenced was blood. This receptor was obtained from a woman in her 30s with Graves' ophthalmopathy. The chain carries TRBV7-9 and TRBJ1-5; D is ambiguous. CDR3 coding DNA: TGTGCCAGCAGCCCCGATGGACGAAACAATCAGCCCCAGCATTTT. Translated: CASSPDGRNNQPQHF.